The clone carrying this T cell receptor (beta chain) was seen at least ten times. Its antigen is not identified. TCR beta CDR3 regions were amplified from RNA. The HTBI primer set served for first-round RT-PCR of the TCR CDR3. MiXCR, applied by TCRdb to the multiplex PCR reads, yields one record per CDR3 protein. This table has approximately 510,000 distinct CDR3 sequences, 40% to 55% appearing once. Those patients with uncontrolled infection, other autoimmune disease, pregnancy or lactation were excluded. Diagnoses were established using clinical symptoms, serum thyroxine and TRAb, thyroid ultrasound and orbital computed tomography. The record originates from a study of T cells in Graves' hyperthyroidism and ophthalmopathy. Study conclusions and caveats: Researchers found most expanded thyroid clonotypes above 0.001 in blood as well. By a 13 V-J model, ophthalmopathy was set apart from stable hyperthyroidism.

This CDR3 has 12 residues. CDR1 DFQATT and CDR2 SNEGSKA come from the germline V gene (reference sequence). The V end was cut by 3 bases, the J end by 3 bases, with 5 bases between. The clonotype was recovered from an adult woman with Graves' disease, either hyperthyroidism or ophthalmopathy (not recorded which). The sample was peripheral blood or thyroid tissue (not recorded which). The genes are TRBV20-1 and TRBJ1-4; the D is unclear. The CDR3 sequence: CSASGSNEKLFF. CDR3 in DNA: TGCAGTGCTAGCGGGTCTAATGAAAAACTGTTTTTT.